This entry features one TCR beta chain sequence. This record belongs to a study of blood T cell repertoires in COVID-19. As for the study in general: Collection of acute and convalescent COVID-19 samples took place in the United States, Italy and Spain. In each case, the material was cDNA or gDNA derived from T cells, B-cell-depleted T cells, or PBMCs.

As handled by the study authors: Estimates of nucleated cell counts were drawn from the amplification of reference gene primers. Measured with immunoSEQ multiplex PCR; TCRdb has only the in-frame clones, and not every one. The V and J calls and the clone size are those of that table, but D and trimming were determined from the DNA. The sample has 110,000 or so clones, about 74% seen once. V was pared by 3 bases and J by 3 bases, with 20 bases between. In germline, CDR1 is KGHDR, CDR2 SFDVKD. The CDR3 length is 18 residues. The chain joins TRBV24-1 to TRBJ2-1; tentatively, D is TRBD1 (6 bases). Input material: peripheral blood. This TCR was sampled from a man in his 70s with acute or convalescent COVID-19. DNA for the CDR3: TGTGCCACCAGTGATCCGGGACGTCGGTCGGACAGCTACAATGAGCAGTTCTTC. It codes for CATSDPGRRSDSYNEQFF.